The entry below describes one T cell receptor (beta chain). No antigen is known for it. Base-call qualities are not available, and no considerably larger clone is one nucleotide away. The data originate from a study of CD8 T cells in Susac syndrome (dated 2019 in TCRdb). Notes on the research overall: Repertoire sequencing was used to test whether CD8+ T cell activation and differentiation in Susac syndrome was antigen driven. Here is what the overall study found, with its caveats: The number of individuals in the TCR sequencing and HLA analysis was acknowledged as relatively small.

High-throughput TCR beta sequencing profiled peripheral blood CD8+ and CD4+ T cells from healthy donors, Susac syndrome patients and multiple sclerosis patients. The multiple sclerosis controls were treatment-naive patients whose relapsing-remitting disease, either stable or active, fulfilled the revised McDonald criteria. Bulk CD8+ and CD4+ T cells were purified by magnetic negative isolation, whereas CD8+ TEMRA cells were enriched by FACS. Blood was drawn into EDTA tubes, processed within 24 hours, and PBMCs were isolated by density gradient centrifugation. PBMCs intended for TCR sequencing were frozen in liquid nitrogen and were later thawed in a 37 degrees C water bath. Purity of sorted or isolated CD4+, CD8+ and CD8+ TEMRA cells was at least 90%. RNA was extracted using the RNeasy kit, and about 0.45 to 1 ug of the RNA was reverse transcribed with random hexamers. The immunoSEQ multiplex PCR assay, covering 54 Vbeta and 13 Jbeta segments, was used to amplify TCR beta CDR3 regions. PCR amplification bias was corrected by using a synthetic template baseline for primer optimization and computational correction. The study's processing was this. Reads were annotated to V, D and J genes per IMGT and analyzed with immunoSEQ Analyzer, keeping only productive sequences. Clonality was calculated as one minus the Shannon entropy normalized by log2 of the number of productive unique sequences. For each patient and control, public and private clones were evaluated within the 100 most prevalent clones. Clones were defined as Susac-specific if absent from the healthy and MS cohorts, from 1052 published viral clones and from other ImmuneACCESS disease sequences. Starting from the raw public reads, TCRdb applied fastp trimming at Q25, assembled clones with MiXCR and retained in-frame beta chains. Every entry covers one CDR3 protein and lists the most common genes and DNA from its rows. The V and J calls and clone size come from TCRdb's table, not from the authors' own analysis. Counted in this sample were 150,000 to 200,000 distinct CDR3 sequences; over 90% of them appeared once. The top ten clonotypes cover 0.093% of the sample.

Input material: CD4+ T cells from PBMCs. This clonotype was sampled from a human donor with multiple sclerosis.

This receptor carries the CDR3 CATRGGDGYTF. The nucleotides are TGTGCCACCCGAGGGGGGGATGGCTACACCTTC. The rearrangement combines TRBV7-6 with TRBJ1-2; tentative D gene TRBD1, with 6 bases matching. Trimming takes 10 bases from V and 6 bases from J, and the germline ends sit 12 bases apart. Per the germline V gene, SGHVS is the CDR1 and FNYEAQ is the CDR2. The CDR3 spans 11 residues, from the cysteine through the phenylalanine. CDR3 DNA is the only sequence kept; it has 33 bases, read in frame from the first base.